The 17 T cell receptor beta chains presented below share a single source sample, sequenced in a study of blood T cell repertoires in COVID-19. Data came from immunoSEQ multiplex PCR; TCRdb stores just in-frame clones and leaves some out. The sample lists about 140,000 clones, roughly 80% occurring once. The sample consisted of peripheral blood. All receptors derive from a man in his sixties who had recovered from COVID-19.

The chain joins TRBV30 to TRBJ2-7, with D hard to call. V was pared by 0 bases and J by 3 bases, with 6 bases between. Germline lookup yields CDR1 GTSNPN and CDR2 SVGIG (reference sequence). This CDR3 comprises 12 residues. This CDR3 is CAWSVEVYEQYF. In DNA, the CDR3 is TGTGCCTGGAGTGTCGAGGTCTACGAGCAGTACTTC.

This clone appeared a single time. The chain combines TRBV28 with TRBJ1-1; 7 bases fit TRBD1. The CDR3 covers 15 residues. Germline CDR1 is MDHEN and CDR2 is SYDVKM. V shed 3 bases, J shed 13 bases, and the junction held 17 bases outside the gene matches. DNA of the CDR3: TGTGCCAGCAGTTTGACCAAAGGGGGCCCCCTGGGGGATTTCTTT. As protein: CASSLTKGGPLGDFF.

The chain has TRBV11-2 and TRBJ2-7; 10 bases align to TRBD1. CDR1 and CDR2 (germline): SGHAT, FQNNGV. The CDR3 covers 15 residues. The ends lost 1 base at V and 2 bases at J; junction bases unmatched: 2. The CDR3 DNA follows: TGTGCCAGCAGCTTAGGGACAGGGGGGACCTACGAGCAGTACTTC. This encodes CASSLGTGGTYEQYF.

In nucleotides, the CDR3 is TGTGCCAGCGGCGATACAGGCACTGAAGCTTTCTTT. This encodes CASGDTGTEAFF. The chain uses TRBV5-5 and TRBJ1-1; D is perhaps TRBD1 (5 bases). Germline loops: CDR1 SGHKS, CDR2 YYEKEE (reference sequence). CDR3 length: 12 amino acids. With 7 bases removed from V and 4 bases from J, the gap between germline ends came to 11 bases.

The chain uses TRBV30 and TRBJ2-7; D call uncertain. With 3 bases removed from V and 0 bases from J, the gap between germline ends came to 9 bases. The germline CDR1 and CDR2 sequences are GTSNPN and SVGIG (reference sequence). The CDR3 length is 13 residues. CDR3 nucleotides: TGTGCCTGGAGGGCCAGAAGCTCCTACGAGCAGTACTTC. This translates into CAWRARSSYEQYF.

V usage is TRBV7-2 and J usage is TRBJ1-2; D is unclear. Trimming removed 3 bases at V and 0 bases at J, with 20 bases between. CDR3 size: 18 residues. From germline, CDR1 is SGHTA and CDR2 FQGNSA. The CDR3, as DNA: TGTGCCAGCAGCTTCCTGGGAGCGTGGAGAGGGTCTAACTATGGCTACACCTTC. As protein: CASSFLGAWRGSNYGYTF.

CDR3 in amino acids: CASSQDPAAALFLNTEAFF. The CDR3 coding sequence is TGTGCCAGCAGCCAAGATCCGGCGGCAGCCCTCTTCCTGAACACTGAAGCTTTCTTT. The chain uses TRBV4-2 and TRBJ1-1; no definite D call. V was pared by 0 bases and J by 0 bases, with 20 bases between. The V gene's germline CDR1 is LGHNA and CDR2 YNFKEQ. The CDR3 extends over 19 amino acids.

This clone was counted only a few times. J is TRBJ2-1 and V is TRBV7-2, with 7 bases lining up with TRBD2. V was clipped by 4 bases and J by 6 bases; unmatched bases: 12. Germline V gives CDR1 SGHTA, CDR2 FQGNSA. The CDR3 length is 16 residues. As DNA, the CDR3 is TGTGCCAGCAGCTCCGGCGGGGGTGCTAGGGTCAATGAGCAGTTCTTC. This encodes CASSSGGGARVNEQFF.

The chain links TRBV3-1 (or the pseudogene TRBV3-2) to TRBJ1-6; D is undetermined. Germline V gene lookup returns CDR1 LGHDT and CDR2 YNNKEL (reference sequence). The CDR3 sequence is 16 residues long. V shed 7 bases and J shed 4 bases, with 17 bases lying between them. The CDR3 reads CASTPGGTPYNSPLHF. For the CDR3, the DNA is TGTGCCAGCACCCCGGGTGGTACACCTTATAATTCACCCCTCCACTTT.

The chain is built from TRBV28 and TRBJ1-3; TRBD1 might be the D (6 bases). V lost 5 bases to trimming and J lost 5 bases, with 22 bases between them. Germline values: CDR1 MDHEN, CDR2 SYDVKM. This CDR3 comprises 17 residues. For the CDR3, the DNA is TGTGCCAGCAGTCTCCCCCGACAGGCCCGGGTGCGAAACACCATATATTTT. It encodes CASSLPRQARVRNTIYF.

V is TRBV7-8 and J is TRBJ1-5; TRBD1 aligns across 8 bases. Per the germline V gene, CDR1 is SGHVS and CDR2 is FQNEAQ. The CDR3 totals 15 residues. After removal of 6 bases from V and 7 bases from J, the junction contained 11 bases not matched to a gene. In DNA, the CDR3 is TGTGCCAGCAGTCCCGCAGGGGGCGCATACCAGCCCCAGCATTTT. Translating it yields CASSPAGGAYQPQHF.

V gene TRBV7-2 combines with J gene TRBJ2-3, with D possibly TRBD1 on 7 matching bases. The CDR3 extends over 15 amino acids. Trimming cost V 0 bases and J 6 bases, with 13 bases left between them. Germline V lookup: CDR1 SGHTA, CDR2 FQGNSA. The CDR3 sequence is CASSLARDSIDTQYF. CDR3 DNA sequence: TGTGCCAGCAGCTTAGCGCGGGACAGTATCGATACGCAGTATTTT.

CDR3 nucleotide sequence: TGTGCCTGGAGTGTAGGGGGCGGCTACACCTTC. Translation: CAWSVGGGYTF. This chain links TRBV30 with TRBJ1-2; the match to TRBD1 covers 7 bases. Germline V lookup: CDR1 GTSNPN, CDR2 SVGIG (reference sequence). J gave up 8 bases and V 0 bases, and 0 bases lay outside the gene matches. The CDR3 is made up of 11 amino acids.

This clone was seen once. The chain joins TRBV28 to TRBJ2-7, with 7 bases identical to TRBD1. There are 14 residues in the CDR3. The trim removed 4 bases at V and 5 bases at J, leaving 8 bases unmatched. CDR1 is MDHEN and CDR2 is SYDVKM in the germline V gene. In nucleotides, the CDR3 is TGTGCCAGCAGTTCCGGACAGGTTCCCCACGAGCAGTACTTC. As protein: CASSSGQVPHEQYF. The whole variable domain, filled in from reference TRBV28 and TRBJ2-7, reads DVKVTQSSRYLVKRTGEKVFLECVQDMDHENMFWYRQDPGLGLRLIYFSYDVKMKEKGDIPEGYSVSREKKERFSLILESASTNQTSMYLCASSSGQVPHEQYFGPGTRLTVT.

The chain is built from TRBV5-1 and TRBJ1-1, with 7 bases that match TRBD1. The trim removed 0 bases at V and 7 bases at J, leaving 3 bases unmatched. The germline V gene encodes CDR1 SGHRS and CDR2 YFSETQ. This CDR3 has 13 amino acids. CDR3: CASSLATGYEAFF. In DNA, the CDR3 is TGCGCCAGCAGCTTGGCGACAGGGTATGAAGCTTTCTTT.

This sequence joins TRBV2 and TRBJ2-7, with 9 bases lining up with TRBD2. Trimming took 1 base from V and 0 from J; bases not matched to a gene: 4. CDR3 length equals 16 residues. The germline gives CDR1 SNHLY, CDR2 FYNNEI. The CDR3 is CASSEGLADSSYEQYF. CDR3 DNA sequence: TGTGCCAGCAGTGAAGGACTAGCGGATAGCTCCTACGAGCAGTACTTC. Combining the CDR3 with reference TRBV2 and TRBJ2-7 gives the whole variable domain EPEVTQTPSHQVTQMGQEVILRCVPISNHLYFYWYRQILGQKVEFLVSFYNNEISEKSEIFDDQFSVERPDGSNFTLKIRSTKLEDSAMYFCASSEGLADSSYEQYFGPGTRLTVT.

This chain joins TRBV14 and TRBJ2-3; TRBD2 aligns across 11 bases. Trimming took 6 bases from V and 4 from J; bases not matched to a gene: 6. The germline CDR1 and CDR2 sequences are SGHDN and FVKESK. This CDR3 spans 15 amino acids. CDR3 in amino acids: CASSYLAGGADTQYF. The DNA of the CDR3 is TGTGCCAGCAGTTACCTAGCGGGGGGAGCAGATACGCAGTATTTT.